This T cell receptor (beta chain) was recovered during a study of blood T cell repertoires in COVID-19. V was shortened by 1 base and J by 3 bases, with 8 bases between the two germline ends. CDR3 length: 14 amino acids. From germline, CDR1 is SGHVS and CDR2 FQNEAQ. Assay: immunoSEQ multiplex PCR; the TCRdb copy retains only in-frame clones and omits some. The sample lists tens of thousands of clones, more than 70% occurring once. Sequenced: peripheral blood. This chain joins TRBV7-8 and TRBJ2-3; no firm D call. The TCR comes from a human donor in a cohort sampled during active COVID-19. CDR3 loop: CASSLVSRTDTQYF. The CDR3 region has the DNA TGTGCCAGCAGCTTAGTTTCCAGGACAGATACGCAGTATTTT.